Each of the 16 T cell receptor beta chains below was sequenced from the same sample in a study of cytomegalovirus exposure and HLA in healthy donors. Sequenced by immunoSEQ multiplex PCR; TCRdb stores in-frame clones only, minus some. The sample contains about 76,000 clones, 90% to 95% of which appear only once. The material sequenced was PBMCs. The source of these receptors is a woman under 30 in good health and CMV-seronegative.

Notes on this clone: This same CDR3 is encoded by further DNA sequences in the sample. The chain employs TRBV27 and TRBJ2-5; no clear D. The CDR3 spans 13 residues. V was cut by 3 bases and J by 4 bases, with 9 bases left in between. Per germline, CDR1 MNHEY and CDR2 SMNVEV (reference sequence). CDR3 sequence (DNA): TGTGCCAGCAGTTTCTCTAGAGGAGAGACCCAGTACTTC. This codes for CASSFSRGETQYF.

This chain joins TRBV19 and TRBJ1-4; 9 nucleotides agree with TRBD1. Germline V gene data show CDR1 as LNHDA and CDR2 as SQIVND (reference sequence). After removal of 6 bases from V and 5 bases from J, the junction contained 7 bases not matched to a gene. This CDR3 is 15 amino acids long. The CDR3 protein is CASSLPGTGNEKLFF. The CDR3 DNA follows: TGTGCCAGTAGCCTCCCCGGGACAGGGAATGAAAAACTGTTTTTT.

This chain links TRBV11-2 with TRBJ2-7; D not resolved. The CDR3 totals 13 residues. Trimming took 11 bases from V and 2 from J, leaving 16 bases between them. Germline CDR1 reads SGHAT; CDR2 reads FQNNGV. The DNA for the CDR3 is TGTGCCGCCATCTCGACGGGTACCTACGAGCAGTACTTC. It specifies CAAISTGTYEQYF.

The rearrangement uses TRBV27 and TRBJ2-6; 7 nucleotides align to TRBD1. Germline CDR1 MNHEY, CDR2 SMNVEV (reference sequence). After removal of 5 bases from V and 0 bases from J, the junction contained 7 bases not matched to a gene. The CDR3 consists of 17 residues. The chain's CDR3 is CASSRRDSVSGANVLTF. CDR3 bases: TGTGCCAGCAGTCGCCGGGACAGTGTCTCTGGGGCCAACGTCCTGACTTTC.

V usage is TRBV6-1 and J usage is TRBJ2-3; TRBD2 might be the D (5 bases). The CDR3 has 17 amino acids. Trimming removed 2 bases from V and 3 bases from J, with 18 bases in between. Germline values: CDR1 MNHNS, CDR2 SASEGT. The CDR3: CASSERLRAMRTDTQYF. The CDR3, as DNA: TGTGCCAGCAGTGAACGTTTGAGGGCTATGAGAACAGATACGCAGTATTTT.

The CDR3 DNA reads TGTGCCAGCAGCGGACAGGGGATCACTGAAGCTTTCTTT. Translated: CASSGQGITEAFF. The genes are TRBV2 and TRBJ1-1, with 9 bases fitting TRBD1. CDR3 length equals 13 residues. Germline V CDR1 and CDR2: SNHLY, FYNNEI. V lost 6 bases, J lost 4 bases, and 3 bases stayed unmatched. Drawing the rest from reference TRBV2 and TRBJ1-1, the complete variable domain is EPEVTQTPSHQVTQMGQEVILRCVPISNHLYFYWYRQILGQKVEFLVSFYNNEISEKSEIFDDQFSVERPDGSNFTLKIRSTKLEDSAMYFCASSGQGITEAFFGQGTRLTVV.

This chain joins TRBV7-6 and TRBJ2-1, with 8 positions matching TRBD2. The CDR3 is 17 amino acids. Per germline, CDR1 SGHVS and CDR2 FNYEAQ. V lost 2 bases, J lost 6 bases, and 12 bases stayed unmatched. DNA of the CDR3: TGTGCCAGCAGCTTAACGGGGGGGACCCTCACCCCCAATGAGCAGTTCTTC. It yields the protein CASSLTGGTLTPNEQFF.

The chain employs TRBV7-2 and TRBJ1-6; D is possibly TRBD1 (5 bases). The germline V gene encodes CDR1 SGHTA and CDR2 FQGNSA. Trimming removed 5 bases from V and 4 bases from J, with 12 bases in between. This CDR3 comprises 15 residues. CDR3 nucleotide sequence: TGTGCCAGCAGCCGACAGACAGATTATAATTCACCCCTCCACTTT. This gives the protein CASSRQTDYNSPLHF. The full variable domain, in which reference TRBV7-2 and TRBJ1-6 provide the parts outside the CDR3, is GAGVSQSPSNKVTEKGKDVELRCDPISGHTALYWYRQSLGQGLEFLIYFQGNSAPDKSGLPSDRFSAERTGGSVSTLTIQRTQQEDSAVYLCASSRQTDYNSPLHFGNGTRLTVT.

The rearrangement joins TRBV7-8 to TRBJ2-1, with 10 bases fitting TRBD2. The CDR3 is 16 residues long. V shed 0 bases, J shed 4 bases, and the junction held 3 bases outside the gene matches. Germline loops: CDR1 SGHVS, CDR2 FQNEAQ. CDR3 region: CASSLAAAGGYNEQFF. In DNA form, the CDR3 reads TGTGCCAGCAGCTTAGCGGCAGCGGGGGGGTACAATGAGCAGTTCTTC.

The V gene is TRBV25-1, the J gene TRBJ2-5; possible D gene TRBD2, 5 bases. Trimming shortened V by 6 bases and J by 5 bases, and 10 bases separated the two germline ends. Per germline, CDR1 MGHDK and CDR2 SYGVNS. The CDR3 runs 12 residues. CDR3 sequence: CASSGIGETQYF. The CDR3 DNA follows: TGTGCCAGCAGCGGGATCGGCGAGACCCAGTACTTC.

Remarks on this clone: The same CDR3 also results from other DNA sequences found in this sample. Written as DNA, the CDR3 is TGTGCCAGCTCCCCTGGCTTGAACACTGAAGCTTTCTTT. Translated, it gives CASSPGLNTEAFF. The chain has TRBV18 and TRBJ1-1; no reliable D call. The length of the CDR3 is 13 residues. V shed 6 bases and J shed 0 bases, with 8 bases lying between them. Germline V gene data show CDR1 as KGHSH and CDR2 as LQKENI.

This clone was observed a single time. V and J are TRBV4-1 and TRBJ1-6; TRBD1 might be the D (6 bases). The length of the CDR3 is 16 residues. From germline, CDR1 is MGHRA and CDR2 YSYEKL. Trimming shortened V by 1 base and J by 5 bases, and 12 bases separated the two germline ends. The CDR3 coding sequence is TGCGCCAGCAGCCAAGGATCAGACAGGAATAATTCACCCCTCCACTTT. Protein product: CASSQGSDRNNSPLHF.

The chain has TRBV7-9 and TRBJ1-5; D is undetermined. From germline, CDR1 is SEHNR and CDR2 FQNEAQ (reference sequence). V lost 7 bases, J lost 3 bases, and 13 bases lay in between. The CDR3 sequence is 14 residues long. The CDR3: CASTDGGFNQPQHF. The CDR3 DNA reads as TGTGCCAGCACTGACGGAGGCTTCAATCAGCCCCAGCATTTT.

The V and J genes are TRBV5-1 and TRBJ1-1, with D tentatively TRBD1 (5 bases). This CDR3 is 14 amino acids long. V shed 0 bases and J shed 5 bases, with 11 bases lying between them. From germline, CDR1 is SGHRS and CDR2 YFSETQ. The CDR3 spells CASSLVAGKTEAFF. The CDR3 nucleotides read TGCGCCAGCAGCTTGGTGGCAGGGAAAACTGAAGCTTTCTTT.

The V call is TRBV9, the J call TRBJ1-2, with 7 bases fitting TRBD1. Germline CDR1 is SGDLS and CDR2 is YYNGEE. The J segment lost 7 bases and the V segment lost 0 bases, leaving 6 bases of the junction unmatched. The CDR3 has 14 amino acids. The CDR3 loop is CASSVAGGSGGYTF. The CDR3 region has the DNA TGTGCCAGCAGCGTAGCAGGGGGGTCGGGTGGCTACACCTTC.

The chain couples TRBV19 to TRBJ1-5; D unclear. Germline CDR1 LNHDA, CDR2 SQIVND (reference sequence). This CDR3 has 14 amino acids. V lost 6 bases and J 4 bases, leaving 13 bases between the germline ends. The CDR3 is CASRLVPFNQPQHF. In nucleotides, the CDR3 is TGTGCCAGTAGGTTAGTTCCGTTTAATCAGCCCCAGCATTTT. Full variable domain (missing parts from reference TRBV19 and TRBJ1-5): DGGITQSPKYLFRKEGQNVTLSCEQNLNHDAMYWYRQDPGQGLRLIYYSQIVNDFQKGDIAEGYSVSREKKESFPLTVTSAQKNPTAFYLCASRLVPFNQPQHFGDGTRLSIL.